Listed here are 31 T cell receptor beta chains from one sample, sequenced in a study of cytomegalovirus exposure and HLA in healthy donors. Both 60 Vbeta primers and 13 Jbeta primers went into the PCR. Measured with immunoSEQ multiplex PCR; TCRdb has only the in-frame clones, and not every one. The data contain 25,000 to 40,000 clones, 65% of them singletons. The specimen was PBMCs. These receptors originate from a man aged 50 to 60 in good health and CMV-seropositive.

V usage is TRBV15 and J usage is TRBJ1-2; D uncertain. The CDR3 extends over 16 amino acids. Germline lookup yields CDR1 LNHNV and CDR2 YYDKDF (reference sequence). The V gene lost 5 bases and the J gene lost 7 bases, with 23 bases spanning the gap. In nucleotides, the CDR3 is TGTGCCACCAGCTTCGACTCCGGGAACCCTGGCGGTGGCTACACCTTC. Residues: CATSFDSGNPGGGYTF.

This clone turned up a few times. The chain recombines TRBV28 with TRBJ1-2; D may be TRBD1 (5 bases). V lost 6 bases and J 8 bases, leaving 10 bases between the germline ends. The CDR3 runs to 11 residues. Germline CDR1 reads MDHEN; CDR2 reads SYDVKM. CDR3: CASRGQGGYTF. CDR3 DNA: TGTGCCAGCAGGGGGCAGGGAGGCTACACCTTC.

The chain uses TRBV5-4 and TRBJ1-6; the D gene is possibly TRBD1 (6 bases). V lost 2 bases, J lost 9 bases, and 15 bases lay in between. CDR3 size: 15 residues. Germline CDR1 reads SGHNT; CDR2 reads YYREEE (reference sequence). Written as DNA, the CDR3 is TGTGCCAGCAGCTTAGGGACATCCAACGGTTCACCCCTCCACTTT. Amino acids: CASSLGTSNGSPLHF.

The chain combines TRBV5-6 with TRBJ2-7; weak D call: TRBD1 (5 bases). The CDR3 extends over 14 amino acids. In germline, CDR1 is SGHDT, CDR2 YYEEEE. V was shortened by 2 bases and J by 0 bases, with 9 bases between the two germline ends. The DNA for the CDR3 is TGTGCCAGCAGCTTCCAGGGATTCTCCTACGAGCAGTACTTC. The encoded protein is CASSFQGFSYEQYF.

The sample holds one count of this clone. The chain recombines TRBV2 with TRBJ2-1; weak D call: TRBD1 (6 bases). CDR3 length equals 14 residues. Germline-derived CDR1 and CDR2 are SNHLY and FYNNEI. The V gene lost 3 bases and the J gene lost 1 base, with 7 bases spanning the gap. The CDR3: CASSEQGSYNEQFF. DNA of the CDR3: TGTGCCAGCAGTGAGCAGGGGTCCTACAATGAGCAGTTCTTC.

The CDR3 DNA is TGCGCCAGCAGTGGGAATAGCGGGAGCGGCCCCGGGGAGCTGTTTTTT. Translating it yields CASSGNSGSGPGELFF. The rearrangement links TRBV10-1 to TRBJ2-2; 9 positions match TRBD2. V shed 4 bases, J shed 6 bases, and the junction held 9 bases outside the gene matches. The CDR3 covers 16 residues. Germline CDR1 and CDR2: WNHNN and SYGVQD (reference sequence).

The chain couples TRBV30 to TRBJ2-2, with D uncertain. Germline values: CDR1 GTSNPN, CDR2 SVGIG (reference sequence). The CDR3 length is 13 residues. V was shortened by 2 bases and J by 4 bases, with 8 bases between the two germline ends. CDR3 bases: TGTGCCTGGAGTCTCTCGGGCACCGGGGAGCTGTTTTTT. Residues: CAWSLSGTGELFF.

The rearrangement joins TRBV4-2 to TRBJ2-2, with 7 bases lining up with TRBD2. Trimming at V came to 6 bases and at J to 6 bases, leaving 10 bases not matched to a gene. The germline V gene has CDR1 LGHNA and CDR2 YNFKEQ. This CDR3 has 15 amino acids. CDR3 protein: CASSLTSLVAGELFF. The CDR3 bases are TGTGCCAGCAGTCTGACTAGCCTCGTTGCCGGGGAGCTGTTTTTT.

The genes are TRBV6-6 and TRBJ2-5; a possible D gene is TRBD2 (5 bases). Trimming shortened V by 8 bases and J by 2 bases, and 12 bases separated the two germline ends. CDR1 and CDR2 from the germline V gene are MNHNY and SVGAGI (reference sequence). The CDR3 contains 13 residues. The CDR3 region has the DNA TGTGCCAGCGGACGGGGAGTTCAAGAGACCCAGTACTTC. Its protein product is CASGRGVQETQYF.

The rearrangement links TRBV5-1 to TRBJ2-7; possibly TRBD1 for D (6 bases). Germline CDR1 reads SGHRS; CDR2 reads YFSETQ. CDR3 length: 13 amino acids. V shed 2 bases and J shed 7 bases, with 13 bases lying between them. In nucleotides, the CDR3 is TGCGCCAGCAGCTTACGGGGTACAGGGGAGCAGTACTTC. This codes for CASSLRGTGEQYF.

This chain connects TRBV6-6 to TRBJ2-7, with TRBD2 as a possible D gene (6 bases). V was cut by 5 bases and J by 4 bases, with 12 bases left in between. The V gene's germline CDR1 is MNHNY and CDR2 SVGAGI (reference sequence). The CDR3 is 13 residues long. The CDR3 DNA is TGTGCCAGCAGTAGCCGGGACTGGTACGAGCAGTACTTC. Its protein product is CASSSRDWYEQYF.

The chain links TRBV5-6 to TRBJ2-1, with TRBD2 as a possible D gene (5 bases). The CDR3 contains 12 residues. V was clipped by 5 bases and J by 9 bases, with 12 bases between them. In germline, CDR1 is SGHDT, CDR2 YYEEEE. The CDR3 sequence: CASSWGAGEQFF. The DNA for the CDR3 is TGTGCCAGCAGTTGGGGAGCCGGTGAGCAGTTCTTC.

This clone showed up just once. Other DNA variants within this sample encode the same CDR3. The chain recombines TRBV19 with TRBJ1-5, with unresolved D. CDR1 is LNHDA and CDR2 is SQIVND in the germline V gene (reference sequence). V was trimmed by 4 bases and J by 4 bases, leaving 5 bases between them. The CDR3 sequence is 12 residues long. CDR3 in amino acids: CASSRGNQPQHF. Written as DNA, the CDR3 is TGTGCCAGTAGTAGAGGGAATCAGCCCCAGCATTTT.

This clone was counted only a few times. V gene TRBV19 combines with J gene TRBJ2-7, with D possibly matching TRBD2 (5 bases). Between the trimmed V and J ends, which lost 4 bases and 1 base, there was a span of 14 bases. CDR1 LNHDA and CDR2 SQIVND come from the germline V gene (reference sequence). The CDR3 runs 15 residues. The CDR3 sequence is CASSSVEGLSYEQYF. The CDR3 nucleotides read TGTGCCAGTAGTAGTGTCGAGGGTTTATCCTACGAGCAGTACTTC. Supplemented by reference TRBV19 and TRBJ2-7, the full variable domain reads DGGITQSPKYLFRKEGQNVTLSCEQNLNHDAMYWYRQDPGQGLRLIYYSQIVNDFQKGDIAEGYSVSREKKESFPLTVTSAQKNPTAFYLCASSSVEGLSYEQYFGPGTRLTVT.

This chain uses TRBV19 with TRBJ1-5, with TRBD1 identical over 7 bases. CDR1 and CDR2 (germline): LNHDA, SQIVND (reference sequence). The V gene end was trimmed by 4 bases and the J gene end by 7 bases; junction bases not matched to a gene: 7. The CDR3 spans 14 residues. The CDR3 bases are TGTGCCAGTAGTACGACAGGGAATAGGCAGCCCCAGCATTTT. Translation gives CASSTTGNRQPQHF.

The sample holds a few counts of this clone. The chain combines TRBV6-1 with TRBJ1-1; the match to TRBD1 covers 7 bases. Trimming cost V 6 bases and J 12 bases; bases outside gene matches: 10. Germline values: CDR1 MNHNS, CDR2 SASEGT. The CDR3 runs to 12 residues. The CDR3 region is CASRQAGGFSFF. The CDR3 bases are TGTGCCAGCAGACAGGCAGGGGGTTTTTCTTTCTTT.

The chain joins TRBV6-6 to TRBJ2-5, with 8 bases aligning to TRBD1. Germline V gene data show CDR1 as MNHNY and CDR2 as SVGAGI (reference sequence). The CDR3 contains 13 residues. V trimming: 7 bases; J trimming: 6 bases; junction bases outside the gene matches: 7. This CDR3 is CASTRTGSKTQYF. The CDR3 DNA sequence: TGTGCCAGCACCCGGACAGGGTCGAAGACCCAGTACTTC.

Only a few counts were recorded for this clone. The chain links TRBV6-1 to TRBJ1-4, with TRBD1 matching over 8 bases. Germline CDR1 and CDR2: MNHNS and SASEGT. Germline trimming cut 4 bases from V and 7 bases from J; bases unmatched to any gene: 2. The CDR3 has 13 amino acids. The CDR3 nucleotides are TGTGCCAGCAGTGCAGACAGGGGTGAAAAACTGTTTTTT. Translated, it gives CASSADRGEKLFF.

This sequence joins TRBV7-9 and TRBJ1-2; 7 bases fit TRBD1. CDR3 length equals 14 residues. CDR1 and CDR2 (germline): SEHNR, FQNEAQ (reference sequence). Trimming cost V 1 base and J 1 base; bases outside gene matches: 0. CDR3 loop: CASSLGQGNYGYTF. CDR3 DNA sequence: TGTGCCAGCAGCTTAGGACAGGGTAACTATGGCTACACCTTC.

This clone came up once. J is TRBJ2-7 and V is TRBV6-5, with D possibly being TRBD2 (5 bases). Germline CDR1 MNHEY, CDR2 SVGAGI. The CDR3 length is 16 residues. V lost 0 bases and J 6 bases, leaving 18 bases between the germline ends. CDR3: CASSYSPDSGSREQYF. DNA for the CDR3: TGTGCCAGCAGTTACTCCCCTGATTCGGGATCCCGCGAGCAGTACTTC.

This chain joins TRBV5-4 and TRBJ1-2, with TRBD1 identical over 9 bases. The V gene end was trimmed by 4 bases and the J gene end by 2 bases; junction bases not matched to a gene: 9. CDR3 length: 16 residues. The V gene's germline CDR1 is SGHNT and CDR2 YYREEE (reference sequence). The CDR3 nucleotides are TGTGCCAGCAGCGAGGGACAGGGAACGAAAAACTATGGCTACACCTTC. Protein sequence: CASSEGQGTKNYGYTF.

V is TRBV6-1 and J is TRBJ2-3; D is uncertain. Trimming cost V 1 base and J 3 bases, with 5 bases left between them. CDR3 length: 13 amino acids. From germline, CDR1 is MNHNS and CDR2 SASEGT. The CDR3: CASSEVATDTQYF. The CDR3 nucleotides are TGTGCCAGCAGTGAAGTTGCGACAGATACGCAGTATTTT.

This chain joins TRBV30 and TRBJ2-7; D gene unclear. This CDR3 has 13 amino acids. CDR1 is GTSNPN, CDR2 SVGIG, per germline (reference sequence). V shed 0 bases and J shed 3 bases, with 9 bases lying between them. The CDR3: CAWSVRRNYEQYF. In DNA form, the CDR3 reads TGTGCCTGGAGTGTAAGGCGGAACTACGAGCAGTACTTC.

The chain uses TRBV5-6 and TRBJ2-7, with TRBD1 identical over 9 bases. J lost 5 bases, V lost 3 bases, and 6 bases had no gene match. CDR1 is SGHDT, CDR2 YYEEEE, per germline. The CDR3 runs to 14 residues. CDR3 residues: CASSSGTGYDEQYF. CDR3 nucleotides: TGTGCCAGCAGCTCCGGGACAGGGTACGACGAGCAGTACTTC.

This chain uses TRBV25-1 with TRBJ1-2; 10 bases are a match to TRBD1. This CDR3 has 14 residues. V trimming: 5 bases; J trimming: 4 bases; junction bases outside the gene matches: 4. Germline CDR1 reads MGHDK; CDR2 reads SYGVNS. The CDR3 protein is CASSLTGGSYGYTF. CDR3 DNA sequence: TGTGCCAGCAGTCTGACAGGGGGCAGCTATGGCTACACCTTC.

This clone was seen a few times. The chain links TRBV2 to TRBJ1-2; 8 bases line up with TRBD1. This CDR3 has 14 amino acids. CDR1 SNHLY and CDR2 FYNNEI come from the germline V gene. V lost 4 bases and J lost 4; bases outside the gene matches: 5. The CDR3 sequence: CASSGTGFAYGYTF. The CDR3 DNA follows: TGTGCCAGCAGTGGGACAGGGTTCGCCTATGGCTACACCTTC.

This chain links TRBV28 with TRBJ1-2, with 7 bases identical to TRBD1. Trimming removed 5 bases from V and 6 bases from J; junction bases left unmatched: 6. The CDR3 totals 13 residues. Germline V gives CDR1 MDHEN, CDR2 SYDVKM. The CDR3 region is CASSTQTGNGYTF. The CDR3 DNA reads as TGTGCCAGCAGTACGCAGACAGGGAATGGCTACACCTTC.

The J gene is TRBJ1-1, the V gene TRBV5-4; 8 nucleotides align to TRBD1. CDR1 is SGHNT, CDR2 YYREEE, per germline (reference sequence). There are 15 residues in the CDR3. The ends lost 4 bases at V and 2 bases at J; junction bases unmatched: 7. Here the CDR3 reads CASSPRTGTNTEAFF. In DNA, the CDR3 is TGTGCCAGCAGCCCGAGGACAGGGACAAACACTGAAGCTTTCTTT.

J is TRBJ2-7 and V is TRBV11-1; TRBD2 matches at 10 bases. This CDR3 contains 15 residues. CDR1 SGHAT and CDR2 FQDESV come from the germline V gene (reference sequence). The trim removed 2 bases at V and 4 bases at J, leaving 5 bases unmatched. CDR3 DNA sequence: TGTGCCAGCAGCTTACTTCCTAGCGGGAGTTACGAGCAGTACTTC. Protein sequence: CASSLLPSGSYEQYF.

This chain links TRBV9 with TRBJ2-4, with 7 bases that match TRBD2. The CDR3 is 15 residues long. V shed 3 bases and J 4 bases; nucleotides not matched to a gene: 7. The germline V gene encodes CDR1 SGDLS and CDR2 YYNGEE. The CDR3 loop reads CASSEGQGGKNIQYF. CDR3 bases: TGTGCCAGCAGCGAGGGGCAGGGAGGGAAAAACATTCAGTACTTC. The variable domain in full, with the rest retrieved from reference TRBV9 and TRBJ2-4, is DSGVTQTPKHLITATGQRVTLRCSPRSGDLSVYWYQQSLDQGLQFLIQYYNGEERAKGNILERFSAQQFPDLHSELNLSSLELGDSALYFCASSEGQGGKNIQYFGAGTRLSVL.

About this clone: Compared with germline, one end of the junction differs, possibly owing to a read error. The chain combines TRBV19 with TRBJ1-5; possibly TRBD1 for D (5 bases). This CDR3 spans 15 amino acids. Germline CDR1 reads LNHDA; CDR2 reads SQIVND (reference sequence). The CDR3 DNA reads TGTGCCAGTAGGATAGGGACGGGAGGTAATCAGCCCCAGCATTTT. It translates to CASRIGTGGNQPQHF.